What follows are 8 T cell receptor beta chains derived from one specimen sequenced in a study of PD-L1 blockade in urothelial cancer. Clones were sequenced by immunoSEQ multiplex PCR, and TCRdb holds only the in-frame ones, with some missing. The top ten clones hold over 9% of a sample with 30,000 to 40,000 clones, more than 85% of them seen once. Documented time point: pretreatment peripheral blood. The sequenced sample was PBMCs, obtained around atezolizumab (anti-PD-L1) treatment. These receptors were taken from a woman in her fifties or sixties with urothelial cancer.

The chain couples TRBV7-9 to TRBJ2-1; 8 positions match TRBD2. CDR1 and CDR2 from the germline V gene are SEHNR and FQNEAQ (reference sequence). Losses at the gene ends were 1 base for V and 9 bases for J; bases not matched to a gene: 11. CDR3 length: 16 residues. The CDR3: CASSLVPGGRSPEQFF. The CDR3 DNA sequence: TGTGCCAGCAGCTTAGTCCCTGGCGGGAGGTCACCTGAGCAGTTCTTC.

The V call is TRBV7-9, the J call TRBJ2-1; TRBD2 agrees at 7 bases. Germline CDR1 SEHNR, CDR2 FQNEAQ (reference sequence). CDR3 size: 14 residues. V was pared by 3 bases and J by 7 bases, with 6 bases of the junction left unmatched. CDR3 protein: CASSLGGSWNEQFF. The CDR3 DNA follows: TGTGCCAGCAGCTTGGGCGGGAGTTGGAATGAGCAGTTCTTC.

The CDR3: CASSLPTSGTNTGELFF. For the CDR3, the DNA is TGTGCCAGCAGCCTACCGACTAGCGGGACTAACACCGGGGAGCTGTTTTTT. This chain connects TRBV9 to TRBJ2-2; 11 bases are a match to TRBD2. Unmatched junction bases numbered 7, after V lost 4 bases and J lost 2 bases. The germline CDR1 and CDR2 sequences are SGDLS and YYNGEE. This CDR3 has 17 residues.

The chain recombines TRBV28 with TRBJ1-3, with a weak D call TRBD1 (6 bases). This CDR3 has 16 residues. The V gene's germline CDR1 is MDHEN and CDR2 SYDVKM. Trimming pared 2 bases from V and 4 bases from J, leaving 15 bases between. The CDR3 DNA reads as TGTGCCAGCAGTTTACCCCCGGGACATCAAGGAAACACCATATATTTT. It translates to CASSLPPGHQGNTIYF.

The chain has TRBV27 and TRBJ2-1, with 11 bases lining up with TRBD2. Germline V lookup: CDR1 MNHEY, CDR2 SMNVEV (reference sequence). The CDR3 has 18 residues. Trimming cost V 2 bases and J 0 bases; bases outside gene matches: 6. The CDR3 here is CASSLLTSGGSSYNEQFF. The DNA for the CDR3 is TGTGCCAGCAGTTTACTCACTAGCGGGGGCAGCTCCTACAATGAGCAGTTCTTC.

The V and J genes are TRBV19 and TRBJ2-5; 7 nucleotides align to TRBD2. The ends lost 5 bases at V and 2 bases at J; junction bases unmatched: 8. CDR3 length: 15 amino acids. The V gene's germline CDR1 is LNHDA and CDR2 SQIVND (reference sequence). The CDR3 reads CASSRGGRGQETQYF. The CDR3 nucleotides are TGTGCCAGTAGTCGAGGCGGGAGAGGACAAGAGACCCAGTACTTC.

Concerning this clone itself: This sample includes further DNA sequences coding for the same CDR3. The rearrangement links TRBV5-1 to TRBJ2-4; 7 nucleotides align to TRBD1. The J segment lost 7 bases and the V segment lost 2 bases, leaving 12 bases of the junction unmatched. Germline-derived CDR1 and CDR2 are SGHRS and YFSETQ. The CDR3 runs to 16 residues. CDR3 nucleotides: TGCGCCAGCAGCTTTAACCTCCGGGACAGAAAGAACATTCAGTACTTC. Protein: CASSFNLRDRKNIQYF.

V gene TRBV5-1 combines with J gene TRBJ2-7, with 8 positions matching TRBD1. Germline-derived CDR1 and CDR2 are SGHRS and YFSETQ. The CDR3 extends over 14 amino acids. V was clipped by 4 bases and J by 4 bases; unmatched bases: 7. The CDR3 nucleotides read TGCGCCAGCAGCCTTGGACAGGGCCAATACGAGCAGTACTTC. Its translation is CASSLGQGQYEQYF.